The entry below gives a single T cell receptor (beta chain) sequence along with its context. This specimen belongs to a study of blood T cell repertoires in COVID-19. Study information: There were acute and convalescent COVID-19 samples, and they came from the United States, Italy and Spain. Nucleic acid was either cDNA or gDNA, and it came from T cells, B-cell-depleted T cells, or PBMCs.

The CDR3 covers 14 residues. Between the trimmed V and J ends, which lost 4 bases and 6 bases, there was a span of 13 bases. Germline V gene lookup returns CDR1 MRHNA and CDR2 SNTAGT. In the original analysis: Estimates of nucleated cell counts were drawn from the amplification of reference gene primers. Method: immunoSEQ multiplex PCR; TCRdb's copy keeps in-frame clones and lacks some. Clone size and V and J calls were adopted from that table, with D and trimming inferred from the DNA. The sample records around 160,000 clones, 90% being singletons. The chain is built from TRBV6-4 and TRBJ1-5, with D tentatively TRBD1 (6 bases). The sequencing input was peripheral blood. The source is a man in his 60s with active or convalescent COVID-19. The CDR3 is CASSADLGGQPQHF. CDR3 DNA sequence: TGTGCCAGCAGTGCTGACCTAGGGGGTCAGCCCCAGCATTTT.